This TCR beta chain is from a study of T cell repertoires in cytomegalovirus infection. As to this clonotype: The antigen remains unidentified.

TCRdb re-called the reads with MiXCR, one entry per CDR3 protein. The profile shows hundreds of thousands of distinct CDR3 sequences, 30% to 40% of them singletons. This CDR3 is 16 amino acids long. CDR1 and CDR2 (germline): MNHEY, SVGAGI. V was pared by 4 bases and J by 3 bases, with 8 bases of the junction left unmatched. The sequence came from a human donor in good health (CMV status not recorded). Some clones in this sample may be carry-over from other donors' samples. J is TRBJ1-4 and V is TRBV6-5; 7 bases line up with TRBD1. The material sequenced was cultured PBMCs, taken from culture after CMV antigen stimulation. CDR3 bases: TGTGCCAGCAGTTTCATGACGGGACAGCCTAATGAAAAACTGTTTTTT. It translates to CASSFMTGQPNEKLFF.